This T cell receptor (beta chain) was documented in a study of CD8+ T cells in alopecia areata. Study at large: Treatment ran 6 to 18 months, with 6 months of follow-up afterward.

Treatment reported: oral pan-JAK inhibitor, 5-10 mg twice daily. Those with alopecia areata gave lesional scalp punch biopsies and peripheral blood. The germline V and J ends were trimmed by 3 bases and 9 bases, with 12 bases remaining between them. The CDR3 spans 13 residues. Per germline, CDR1 MRHNA and CDR2 SNTAGT. On this clone: Its antigen is as yet unknown.

Study-wide points: Lesional scalp displayed greater clonality than normal scalp, most notably in alopecia totalis/universalis.

It was cDNA, reverse transcribed from extracted RNA, that served as the sequencing template. Measured with immunoSEQ multiplex PCR; TCRdb has only the in-frame clones, and not every one. The sample consists of just over 150,000 clones, 65% of them appearing once. This sequence originates from a human donor with alopecia areata. Sample: CD4+ T cells sorted from blood, taken at week 4, from a patient treated with tofacitinib. The chain joins TRBV6-4 to TRBJ2-1, with no clear D. CDR3 nucleotides: TGTGCCAGCAGTGAGGCCACCGTGGGTGAGCAGTTCTTC. Protein product: CASSEATVGEQFF.